This is a list of T cell receptor beta chains from one sample in a study of T cell changes during pregnancy in multiple sclerosis. Profiled with immunoSEQ multiplex PCR; TCRdb holds only in-frame clones, not every one. The table shows 70,000 to 95,000 clones, with around 93% occurring only once. The sequencing here drew on peripheral blood, taken in the second trimester of pregnancy. The receptors originated from a female donor in good health, enrolled as a control in a pregnancy study. Each CDR3 is given with its conserved first and last residue. The D gene is left open where the match is weak. A clone size is listed for some rows: how often the clone was seen (once, few, many), or a class if it is expanded.

TGTGCCAGCTCACTCCAGGGTCCAGATACGCAGTATTTT | CASSLQGPDTQYF | TRBV18 | - | - | 13 | TRBJ2-3
TGTGCCAGTATGAGGGCGGGTACCATCTTCGGGACCGGGGAGCTGTTTTTT | CASMRAGTIFGTGELFF | TRBV19 | - | - | 17 | TRBJ2-2
TGTGCCAGCAGCTGGGGACAGGGTGGCACTGAAGCTTTCTTT | CASSWGQGGTEAFF | TRBV7-8 | - | TRBD1 | 14 | TRBJ1-1
TGTGCCAGCAGCACGGGGACAGTTGCAACTAATGAAAAACTGTTTTTT | CASSTGTVATNEKLFF | TRBV9 | - | TRBD1 | 16 | TRBJ1-4
TGTGCCAGCAGTTACTCTCGGGACGGGGGCACTGAAGCTTTCTTT | CASSYSRDGGTEAFF | TRBV6-5 | - | - | 15 | TRBJ1-1
TGTGCCAGCAGCTACCGGGACACGAAACCTGGGGCCAACGTCCTGACTTTC | CASSYRDTKPGANVLTF | TRBV14 | - | - | 17 | TRBJ2-6
TGTGCCAGCAGCTTAGGGGAGGGGTCCTCGGATGGCTACACCTTC | CASSLGEGSSDGYTF | TRBV7-2 | - | - | 15 | TRBJ1-2
TGTGCCACCCGATGGGGGGGGGAAACCACCGGGGAGCTGTTTTTT | CATRWGGETTGELFF | TRBV6-6 | once | TRBD2 | 15 | TRBJ2-2
TGTGCCATCAGTGAGTCTAGCGGATTAAATGAGCAGTTCTTC | CAISESSGLNEQFF | TRBV10-3 | - | - | 14 | TRBJ2-1
TGTGCCAGCAACGCACAGGGGCTCTATGGCTACACCTTC | CASNAQGLYGYTF | TRBV6-1 | once | TRBD1 | 13 | TRBJ1-2
TGTGCCAGCAGCTTAGGAACATCGGGTGCGAGCAATCAGCCCCAGCATTTT | CASSLGTSGASNQPQHF | TRBV13 | once | - | 17 | TRBJ1-5
TGCGCCAGCAGCCTTAGTCAGCGGGAAAAACTGTTTTTT | CASSLSQREKLFF | TRBV4-3 | - | - | 13 | TRBJ1-4
TGTGCCAGCAGCGTGAAGGCGGGGACAGGGAGAACTGAAGCTTTCTTT | CASSVKAGTGRTEAFF | TRBV5-6 | - | TRBD1 | 16 | TRBJ1-1
TGTGCCAGCAGTGAATGGAAGGGTTGGGAGTCACCACTGAATCAATACTCTGGAAACACCATATATTTT | CASSEWKGWESPLNQYSGNTIYF | TRBV6-1 | - | - | 23 | TRBJ1-3
TGTGCCTGGACCGACGGGGGGTCTGAAGCTTTCTTT | CAWTDGGSEAFF | TRBV30 | few | - | 12 | TRBJ1-1
TGTGCCAGCAGCCCCCGTGGGGCACTAAACGAGCAGTACTTC | CASSPRGALNEQYF | TRBV27 | - | - | 14 | TRBJ2-7
TGTGCCAGCAGCGGGGCTGGGGACTTGGATACGCAGTATTTT | CASSGAGDLDTQYF | TRBV2 | once | - | 14 | TRBJ2-3
TGTGCCAGCAGACCGTACGAGGCTAACTATGGCTACACCTTC | CASRPYEANYGYTF | TRBV6-6 | - | - | 14 | TRBJ1-2
TGCGCCAGCAGCTTGGAAGCAGGTTCAAGCTCCTATAATTCACCCCTCCACTTT | CASSLEAGSSSYNSPLHF | TRBV5-1 | once | - | 18 | TRBJ1-6
TGTGCCAGCAGCTTACCCCAGGTCACACCCCTCCACTTT | CASSLPQVTPLHF | TRBV7-2 | few | - | 13 | TRBJ1-6
TGTGCCAGTAGCGAACAGGGCTTAAGTATATATGGCTACACCTTC | CASSEQGLSIYGYTF | TRBV19 | - | - | 15 | TRBJ1-2
TGTGCCAGCAGTGAAGGGAGCAGGGGCTATGGCTACACCTTC | CASSEGSRGYGYTF | TRBV6-1 | - | - | 14 | TRBJ1-2
TGTGCCAGCAGCTACGACAGGGGCGATAATTCACCCCTCCACTTT | CASSYDRGDNSPLHF | TRBV5-4 | - | TRBD1 | 15 | TRBJ1-6
TGTGCCAGTGGGGATTCAAGGACAGGAAAATATGAAGCTTTCTTT | CASGDSRTGKYEAFF | TRBV2 | - | TRBD1 | 15 | TRBJ1-1
TGTGCCAGCAGTTTATGGGGACAGGAAAACTCCTACAATGAGCAGTTCTTC | CASSLWGQENSYNEQFF | TRBV28 | - | TRBD1 | 17 | TRBJ2-1
TGTGCCAGCAGAGGAGTCGGACAAGAGACCCAGTACTTC | CASRGVGQETQYF | TRBV28 | - | - | 13 | TRBJ2-5